This T cell receptor (beta chain) was obtained from a study of response to subunit inactivated influenza vaccine. This clonotype showed up just a few times. Antigen specificity is unknown. Regarding the study as a whole: The authors proposed limited new T cell recruitment per seasonal influenza vaccination.

V was clipped by 1 base and J by 3 bases; unmatched bases: 12. This CDR3 spans 18 amino acids. Germline V gene data show CDR1 as MDHEN and CDR2 as SYDVKM. TCRdb re-analysed the RT-PCR reads in MiXCR, keeping a single row per CDR3 protein. The sample contains about 520,000 distinct CDR3 sequences, 6.5% to 8% of which appear only once. This TCR came from a man aged 50-75 years who received an inactivated influenza vaccine. The J gene is TRBJ2-5, the V gene TRBV28; 9 nucleotides line up with TRBD1. This sample comprised PBMCs from blood, obtained less than 30 months after vaccination. As DNA, the CDR3 is TGTGCCAGCAGTTTATTTGGGACAGGGTTTAGTCCAAAAGAGACCCAGTACTTC. This codes for CASSLFGTGFSPKETQYF.